The subject of this entry is one TCR beta chain. What it binds is not known. This specimen comes from a study of T cell responses to AZD1222 COVID-19 vaccine. The CDR3 is 14 residues long. In germline, CDR1 is MDHEN, CDR2 SYDVKM. V shed 7 bases and J shed 1 base, with 11 bases lying between them. Study-wide points: Along spike, vaccine-associated CD4 TCRs were found throughout, with dominance at 160-218 and 743-854. Just a handful of AZD1222 recipients were seropositive at baseline. A mostly white British donor set with more females was recruited, and clonal diversity was possibly underestimated.

Using immunoSEQ multiplex PCR, the repertoire was profiled, and TCRdb retains in-frame clones only, with some absent. Of 130,000 or so clones listed, more than 80% are singletons. The sequencing here drew on peripheral blood, taken on day 0 of AZD1222 vaccination. V usage is TRBV28 and J usage is TRBJ1-5; a possible D gene is TRBD1 (5 bases). The sequence was obtained from an adult in good health. The CDR3: CASTGGLSNQPQHF. The CDR3 DNA reads as TGTGCCAGCACGGGGGGATTGAGCAATCAGCCCCAGCATTTT.